This T cell receptor beta chain was found in a study of blood T cell repertoires in COVID-19. As for the study in general: Donors in the United States, Italy and Spain gave samples during acute or convalescent COVID-19. T cells, B-cell-depleted T cells, or PBMCs provided the cDNA or gDNA that served as material.

CDR3 length equals 14 residues. Trimming shortened V by 4 bases and J by 7 bases, and 11 bases separated the two germline ends. CDR1 MDHEN and CDR2 SYDVKM come from the germline V gene. In this sample, this clone turned up once. Authors' analysis steps: Amplification with reference gene primers provided the estimates of nucleated cell counts. Sequencing was performed with immunoSEQ multiplex PCR; in TCRdb, only in-frame clones are kept and a portion is missing. V and J calls plus clone size are reproduced from that table; the DNA served to infer D and trimming. The table includes fewer than 250,000 clones, 92% detected once.

The TCR sequence derives from a man aged 30-40 years with acute or convalescent COVID-19. Material for sequencing was peripheral blood. This rearrangement joins TRBV28 to TRBJ1-6; tentatively, D is TRBD1 (6 bases). CDR3 in amino acids: CASSSRGLNSPLHF. The CDR3 DNA reads as TGTGCCAGCAGTTCCAGGGGCTTGAATTCACCCCTCCACTTT.